This entry concerns a single TCR beta chain. This CDR3 has 13 residues. Germline assignment: CDR1 SGDLS and CDR2 YYNGEE. J lost 0 bases, V lost 5 bases, and 1 base had no gene match. This sample was included in a study of blood T cell repertoires in COVID-19. Study overall: Sites in the United States, Italy and Spain provided acute and convalescent COVID-19 samples.

The method was immunoSEQ multiplex PCR; TCRdb's version includes in-frame clones alone and lacks a portion of them. The sample has 200,000 to 250,000 clones, over 75% seen once. Participant ages covered roughly 18 to 89 years across 25 or so US areas. Cohort placement rested on clinical history that participants reported themselves. Sample: PBMCs or T cells enriched from blood (not recorded which). The sequence was obtained from a woman under 40 who had been exposed to COVID-19. This chain uses TRBV9 with TRBJ1-1; 7 bases map to TRBD1. As DNA, the CDR3 is TGTGCCAGCAGTACAGGGGTGAACACTGAAGCTTTCTTT. Amino acids: CASSTGVNTEAFF. Variable domain in full (rest from reference TRBV9 and TRBJ1-1): DSGVTQTPKHLITATGQRVTLRCSPRSGDLSVYWYQQSLDQGLQFLIQYYNGEERAKGNILERFSAQQFPDLHSELNLSSLELGDSALYFCASSTGVNTEAFFGQGTRLTVV.